The 8 T cell receptor beta chains reported below all come from one sample, sequenced in a study of cytomegalovirus exposure and HLA in healthy donors (dated by TCRdb to the late 2010s). Library preparation employed the immunoSEQ multiplex PCR assay. For the multiplex PCR, a mixture combining 60 forward primers for TCR Vbeta segments and 13 reverse primers for TCR Jbeta segments was used. TCRdb took this table from immuneACCESS and kept in-frame rearrangements with V and J called. Such tables lack part of the clones; where checked against another copy, unresolved V genes explain under half of the gap, and the rest is unexplained. The table for this sample lists about 150,000 clones. The top ten hold about 1.7% of the sample. The sample taken for sequencing was PBMCs. These receptors all come from a woman aged 45-65 years in good health and CMV-seronegative.

In DNA, the CDR3 is TGTGCCAGCAGTGTAAGACTAGCGGAGAGCACAGATACGCAGTATTTT. Amino acids: CASSVRLAESTDTQYF. The chain couples TRBV25-1 to TRBJ2-3; 9 positions match TRBD2. This CDR3 spans 16 amino acids. The germline CDR1 and CDR2 sequences are MGHDK and SYGVNS. V trimming: 4 bases; J trimming: 0 bases; junction bases outside the gene matches: 5.

The chain combines TRBV2 with TRBJ2-1, with 11 bases lining up with TRBD2. CDR1 and CDR2 from the germline V gene are SNHLY and FYNNEI. V gave up 5 bases and J gave up 7 bases; unmatched junction bases: 4. The CDR3 loop spans 14 amino acids. The CDR3 DNA reads as TGTGCCAGCAGTTCGACTAGCGGGGAGAATGAGCAGTTCTTC. It specifies CASSSTSGENEQFF.

This chain links TRBV7-3 with TRBJ2-2; D perhaps matches TRBD2 (5 bases). Germline lookup yields CDR1 SGHTA and CDR2 FQGTGA. Trimming removed 5 bases from V and 1 base from J, with 11 bases in between. The CDR3 runs 15 residues. The CDR3 DNA sequence: TGTGCCAGCAGCCCTCTAGCAGGGAACACCGGGGAGCTGTTTTTT. Its protein product is CASSPLAGNTGELFF. Full variable domain (outside the CDR3, taken from reference TRBV7-3 and TRBJ2-2): GAGVSQTPSNKVTEKGKYVELRCDPISGHTALYWYRQSLGQGPEFLIYFQGTGAADDSGLPNDRFFAVRPEGSVSTLKIQRTERGDSAVYLCASSPLAGNTGELFFGEGSRLTVL.

The gene calls are TRBV7-2 and TRBJ2-1; 12 bases are shared with TRBD2. Trimming took 5 bases from V and 10 from J; bases not matched to a gene: 9. The V gene's germline CDR1 is SGHTA and CDR2 FQGNSA. This CDR3 has 15 amino acids. In DNA, the CDR3 is TGTGCCAGCAGCCCCCTAGCGGGAGGGCCAGGGGAGCAGTTCTTC. It yields the protein CASSPLAGGPGEQFF.

The chain joins TRBV6-1 to TRBJ1-4; perhaps TRBD1 as D (6 bases). The CDR3 has 15 amino acids. Germline CDR1 reads MNHNS; CDR2 reads SASEGT. Trimming took 2 bases from V and 2 from J, leaving 9 bases between them. CDR3 region: CASSEFGGTNEKLFF. Written as DNA, the CDR3 is TGTGCCAGCAGTGAATTTGGGGGCACTAATGAAAAACTGTTTTTT.

J is TRBJ1-1 and V is TRBV28; possibly TRBD1 for D (5 bases). V shed 7 bases and J shed 0 bases, with 12 bases lying between them. CDR1 and CDR2 (germline): MDHEN, SYDVKM. The CDR3 sequence is 14 residues long. CDR3: CASKDTFMNTEAFF. CDR3 nucleotides: TGTGCCAGCAAGGACACCTTCATGAACACTGAAGCTTTCTTT.

The chain joins TRBV28 to TRBJ2-1; no firm D call. Germline CDR1 is MDHEN and CDR2 is SYDVKM. The CDR3 runs 11 residues. V was pared by 6 bases and J by 9 bases, with 9 bases between. CDR3 in amino acids: CASSPHSEQFF. In nucleotides, the CDR3 is TGTGCCAGCAGCCCCCATTCTGAGCAGTTCTTC.

This chain joins TRBV6-6 and TRBJ1-5; D uncertain. This CDR3 region has 14 residues. The germline gives CDR1 MNHNY, CDR2 SVGAGI (reference sequence). The V gene lost 8 bases and the J gene lost 3 bases, with 14 bases spanning the gap. The CDR3 DNA sequence: TGTGCCAGCGGACTAGCCGGGTCCAATCAGCCCCAGCATTTT. Translated: CASGLAGSNQPQHF.